Presented here are 30 T cell receptor beta chains from one specimen sequenced in a study of shared clonotypes between healthy human individuals. Assay: immunoSEQ multiplex PCR; the TCRdb copy retains only in-frame clones and omits some. There are approximately 2.4 million clones in the sample; approximately 94% occur only once, and less than 0.15% lies in the top ten. The sequenced material came from naive CD4+ T cells sorted from blood. Subset denoted: CD45RA+ positively selected. These receptors were obtained from a young man in good health.

The chain employs TRBV5-4 and TRBJ2-1, with 10 bases that match TRBD2. CDR1 and CDR2 from the germline V gene are SGHNT and YYREEE (reference sequence). The V and J ends lost 0 bases and 4 bases, in that order; junction bases with no gene match: 10. The CDR3 length is 18 residues. The DNA for the CDR3 is TGTGCCAGCAGCTTGGGCCAGCGGGGGGGCCCTCAATACAATGAGCAGTTCTTC. It yields the protein CASSLGQRGGPQYNEQFF.

This chain connects TRBV2 to TRBJ1-2, with D possibly being TRBD1 (5 bases). Germline values: CDR1 SNHLY, CDR2 FYNNEI. The V gene lost 6 bases and the J gene lost 6 bases, with 23 bases spanning the gap. This CDR3 is 16 amino acids long. The CDR3 sequence: CASSPGTERANHGYTF. The CDR3, as DNA: TGTGCCAGCAGCCCCGGGACGGAACGGGCAAACCATGGCTACACCTTC.

The chain links TRBV30 to TRBJ2-5; D is unclear. Germline CDR1 GTSNPN, CDR2 SVGIG (reference sequence). Between the trimmed V and J ends, which lost 5 bases and 5 bases, there was a span of 12 bases. The CDR3 covers 12 residues. CDR3 DNA: TGTGCCTGGGGCGCGACGGTGGAGACCCAGTACTTC. Translated: CAWGATVETQYF. Full variable domain (rest looked up from reference TRBV30 and TRBJ2-5): SQTIHQWPATLVQPVGSPLSLECTVEGTSNPNLYWYRQAAGRGLQLLFYSVGIGQISSEVPQNLSASRPQDRQFILSSKKLLLSDSGFYLCAWGATVETQYFGPGTRLLVL.

With regard to this clone: Other DNA sequences in this sample translate to the same CDR3. V usage is TRBV18 and J usage is TRBJ2-3; either TRBD1 or TRBD2 may fit D (5 bases each). CDR3 length equals 15 residues. Germline CDR1 reads KGHSH; CDR2 reads LQKENI. Trimming cost V 0 bases and J 1 base, with 8 bases left between them. The CDR3 sequence is CASSPPGPGTDTQYF. The CDR3 DNA sequence: TGTGCCAGCTCACCACCGGGACCCGGCACAGATACGCAGTATTTT. The variable domain in full, completed from reference TRBV18 and TRBJ2-3, reads NAGVMQNPRHLVRRRGQEARLRCSPMKGHSHVYWYRQLPEEGLKFMVYLQKENIIDESGMPKERFSAEFPKEGPSILRIQQVVRGDSAAYFCASSPPGPGTDTQYFGPGTRLTVL.

This chain uses TRBV6-5 with TRBJ2-5; TRBD1 might be the D (7 bases). This CDR3 region has 14 residues. Germline V CDR1 and CDR2: MNHEY, SVGAGI. Trimming removed 6 bases at V and 3 bases at J, with 14 bases between. The CDR3 DNA is TGTGCCAGCAGACAGGGGAGGCGAGAAGAGACCCAGTACTTC. Its translation is CASRQGRREETQYF.

This rearrangement joins TRBV28 to TRBJ1-1, with D hard to call. The CDR3 contains 14 residues. V shed 6 bases and J shed 0 bases, with 11 bases lying between them. CDR1 is MDHEN, CDR2 SYDVKM, per germline. The CDR3 sequence: CASSPNLVNTEAFF. CDR3 coding DNA: TGTGCCAGCAGCCCCAACCTAGTGAACACTGAAGCTTTCTTT. The whole variable domain, filled in from reference TRBV28 and TRBJ1-1, reads DVKVTQSSRYLVKRTGEKVFLECVQDMDHENMFWYRQDPGLGLRLIYFSYDVKMKEKGDIPEGYSVSREKKERFSLILESASTNQTSMYLCASSPNLVNTEAFFGQGTRLTVV.

The chain carries TRBV27 and TRBJ1-4; 9 bases align to TRBD1. The junction had 4 bases not matched to a gene; V was cut back by 2 bases and J by 6 bases. Looked up from germline, CDR1 is MNHEY and CDR2 is SMNVEV (reference sequence). The CDR3 contains 15 residues. CDR3 in DNA: TGTGCCAGCAGTTTAGGGACAGGGCCATATGAAAAACTGTTTTTT. This encodes CASSLGTGPYEKLFF. Full variable domain (remainder filled in from reference TRBV27 and TRBJ1-4): EAQVTQNPRYLITVTGKKLTVTCSQNMNHEYMSWYRQDPGLGLRQIYYSMNVEVTDKGDVPEGYKVSRKEKRNFPLILESPSPNQTSLYFCASSLGTGPYEKLFFGSGTQLSVL.

V gene TRBV2 combines with J gene TRBJ2-7; tentative D call: TRBD1 (6 bases). V lost 4 bases and J 4 bases, leaving 23 bases between the germline ends. This CDR3 region has 17 residues. Germline V gene lookup returns CDR1 SNHLY and CDR2 FYNNEI. In nucleotides, the CDR3 is TGTGCCAGCAGTGGAGGGCCCCGGGACACGGTCTCTTACGAGCAGTACTTC. It specifies CASSGGPRDTVSYEQYF.

This clone has a single count. The CDR3, as DNA: TGTGCCTGGAGGGTCGGACAGGGGGCTCAGCCCCAGCATTTT. Its protein product is CAWRVGQGAQPQHF. The chain employs TRBV30 and TRBJ1-5; 11 bases map to TRBD1. This CDR3 is 14 amino acids long. Germline assignment: CDR1 GTSNPN and CDR2 SVGIG (reference sequence). J lost 6 bases, V lost 3 bases, and 4 bases had no gene match.

This chain links TRBV30 with TRBJ1-2; tentative D call: TRBD1 (5 bases). The CDR3 runs 11 residues. From germline, CDR1 is GTSNPN and CDR2 SVGIG (reference sequence). Trimming cost V 3 bases and J 3 bases, with 5 bases left between them. The CDR3 region is CAWRGHYGYTF. For the CDR3, the DNA is TGTGCCTGGAGGGGACACTATGGCTACACCTTC.

This chain connects TRBV6-1 to TRBJ1-2; tentatively, D is TRBD1 (6 bases). The CDR3 runs 15 residues. Germline-derived CDR1 and CDR2 are MNHNS and SASEGT. V dropped 6 bases and J dropped 2 bases, with 16 bases sitting between them. The CDR3 DNA sequence: TGTGCCAGCAGACTTACGACAGGATCGAACTATGGCTACACCTTC. Protein product: CASRLTTGSNYGYTF.

The chain carries TRBV6-5 and TRBJ2-7, with TRBD2 as a possible D gene (5 bases). CDR1 and CDR2 from the germline V gene are MNHEY and SVGAGI. The CDR3 is made up of 12 amino acids. With 4 bases removed from V and 2 bases from J, the gap between germline ends came to 6 bases. In nucleotides, the CDR3 is TGTGCCAGCAGTTTCGGGACCTACGAGCAGTACTTC. This translates into CASSFGTYEQYF.

CDR3: CASSQDRQETQYF. In nucleotides, the CDR3 is TGTGCCAGCTCACAGGACAGGCAAGAGACCCAGTACTTC. J is TRBJ2-5 and V is TRBV18; TRBD1 agrees at 7 bases. Germline V CDR1 and CDR2: KGHSH, LQKENI. The V gene end was trimmed by 4 bases and the J gene end by 2 bases; junction bases not matched to a gene: 1. This CDR3 contains 13 residues.

The chain links TRBV7-2 to TRBJ1-5; weak D call: TRBD1 (5 bases). CDR1 and CDR2 (germline): SGHTA, FQGNSA. CDR3 length: 15 residues. The V end lost 11 bases, the J end lost 3 bases, and 20 bases lay between the germline ends. The CDR3 nucleotides read TGTGCCTCATCGTTGGGGGGAGGTGTCAATCAGCCCCAGCATTTT. Its translation is CASSLGGGVNQPQHF. The whole variable domain, remainder taken from reference TRBV7-2 and TRBJ1-5, is GAGVSQSPSNKVTEKGKDVELRCDPISGHTALYWYRQSLGQGLEFLIYFQGNSAPDKSGLPSDRFSAERTGGSVSTLTIQRTQQEDSAVYLCASSLGGGVNQPQHFGDGTRLSIL.

The chain combines TRBV30 with TRBJ2-2; perhaps TRBD2 as D (6 bases). The CDR3 spans 11 residues. Trimming pared 6 bases from V and 5 bases from J, leaving 7 bases between. Germline CDR1 is GTSNPN and CDR2 is SVGIG (reference sequence). DNA of the CDR3: TGTGCCTGCCGGGAGACCGGGGAGCTGTTTTTT. Translated: CACRETGELFF.

The chain joins TRBV5-4 to TRBJ2-3; 13 positions match TRBD2. The CDR3 is 18 residues long. CDR1 and CDR2 (germline): SGHNT, YYREEE (reference sequence). Trimming took 3 bases from V and 1 from J; bases not matched to a gene: 8. CDR3 region: CASSSSHGTSGGTDTQYF. CDR3 in DNA: TGTGCCAGCAGCTCTTCTCACGGGACTAGCGGGGGCACAGATACGCAGTATTTT.

Points on this clone: This sample also contains other DNA sequences that code for the same CDR3. The chain carries TRBV6-5 and TRBJ2-1; D is perhaps TRBD2 (5 bases). V was clipped by 9 bases and J by 0 bases, with 9 bases between them. The CDR3 consists of 13 residues. The germline V gene encodes CDR1 MNHEY and CDR2 SVGAGI. The CDR3 DNA reads TGTGCCAGTAGAGGGAGCTCCTACAATGAGCAGTTCTTC. Its protein product is CASRGSSYNEQFF.

Regarding this clone: Other DNA sequences within the sample encode an identical CDR3. The V and J genes are TRBV15 and TRBJ1-5; D is perhaps TRBD1 (5 bases). The CDR3 is 13 residues long. The V end was cut by 0 bases, the J end by 5 bases, with 5 bases between. Germline V CDR1 and CDR2: LNHNV, YYDKDF (reference sequence). This CDR3 is CATSREGDQPQHF. CDR3 nucleotides: TGTGCCACCAGCAGAGAGGGGGATCAGCCCCAGCATTTT. Using reference TRBV15 and TRBJ1-5 for the parts outside the CDR3, the full variable domain is DAMVIQNPRYQVTQFGKPVTLSCSQTLNHNVMYWYQQKSSQAPKLLFHYYDKDFNNEADTPDNFQSRRPNTSFCFLDIRSPGLGDTAMYLCATSREGDQPQHFGDGTRLSIL.

This chain links TRBV6-6 with TRBJ1-2, with unresolved D. Germline V lookup: CDR1 MNHNY, CDR2 SVGAGI (reference sequence). The length of the CDR3 is 13 residues. V dropped 0 bases and J dropped 10 bases, with 12 bases sitting between them. The CDR3, as DNA: TGTGCCAGCAGTTACTCGTGGTCCCACGACTACACCTTC. The encoded protein is CASSYSWSHDYTF.

CDR3 residues: CASSEVSFIGHEQYF. The CDR3 DNA follows: TGTGCCAGCAGTGAAGTGTCTTTCATAGGGCACGAGCAGTACTTC. The rearrangement links TRBV6-1 to TRBJ2-7; no clear D gene. V lost 1 base, J lost 5 bases, and 15 bases lay in between. Looked up from germline, CDR1 is MNHNS and CDR2 is SASEGT. The CDR3 is made up of 15 amino acids.

The rearrangement uses TRBV6-1 and TRBJ1-5; D unclear. CDR1 is MNHNS and CDR2 is SASEGT in the germline V gene. V shed 1 base and J shed 2 bases, with 9 bases lying between them. This CDR3 has 15 amino acids. CDR3 sequence reads: CASSEDSYGNQPQHF. The CDR3, as DNA: TGTGCCAGCAGTGAAGATAGTTATGGCAATCAGCCCCAGCATTTT.

CDR3 nucleotides: TGTGCCTGGAGCCCGGCAGGAACTAGCACAGATACGCAGTATTTT. This translates into CAWSPAGTSTDTQYF. The chain combines TRBV30 with TRBJ2-3; no firm D call. The V end was cut by 3 bases, the J end by 0 bases, with 13 bases between. This CDR3 contains 15 residues. The germline gives CDR1 GTSNPN, CDR2 SVGIG (reference sequence).

The rearrangement links TRBV7-2 to TRBJ2-5, with unresolved D. Germline V gene sequence: CDR1 SGHTA, CDR2 FQGNSA. The CDR3 covers 13 residues. Trimming took 3 bases from V and 3 from J, leaving 8 bases between them. The CDR3 nucleotides read TGTGCCAGCAGCTTTGGGGTTGAAGAGACCCAGTACTTC. Its translation: CASSFGVEETQYF. Full variable domain (missing parts from reference TRBV7-2 and TRBJ2-5): GAGVSQSPSNKVTEKGKDVELRCDPISGHTALYWYRQSLGQGLEFLIYFQGNSAPDKSGLPSDRFSAERTGGSVSTLTIQRTQQEDSAVYLCASSFGVEETQYFGPGTRLLVL.

This chain links TRBV18 with TRBJ1-1, with a weak D call TRBD1 (5 bases). This CDR3 is built from 15 residues. V gave up 0 bases and J gave up 6 bases, with 14 bases separating them. In germline, CDR1 is KGHSH, CDR2 LQKENI. DNA for the CDR3: TGTGCCAGCTCACCACCCCCCGGGGGATTGTCTGAAGCTTTCTTT. The encoded protein is CASSPPPGGLSEAFF.

The chain has TRBV5-4 and TRBJ2-5; a weak D match, TRBD2 (5 bases). Germline V gene data show CDR1 as SGHNT and CDR2 as YYREEE (reference sequence). The CDR3 loop spans 15 amino acids. V dropped 0 bases and J dropped 0 bases, with 9 bases sitting between them. The CDR3 sequence: CASSLDGLYQETQYF. CDR3 bases: TGTGCCAGCAGCTTGGATGGACTCTACCAAGAGACCCAGTACTTC.

CDR3: CASSLGRRLGSGNTIYF. DNA of the CDR3: TGTGCCAGCAGTTTGGGGAGGCGGTTGGGCTCTGGAAACACCATATATTTT. V and J are TRBV28 and TRBJ1-3; D is ambiguous. V was shortened by 3 bases and J by 0 bases, with 15 bases between the two germline ends. The CDR3 runs to 17 residues. In germline, CDR1 is MDHEN, CDR2 SYDVKM.

Concerning this clone itself: An end of the junction differs from the germline gene, which may be a read error. The CDR3 DNA sequence: TGTGCCATCAGCCAGGGGGGATCGAGCAATCGGCCCCAGCATTTT. This encodes CAISQGGSSNRPQHF. The chain recombines TRBV10-3 with TRBJ1-5, with 7 bases fitting TRBD1. The CDR3 is 15 amino acids. Germline CDR1 and CDR2: ENHRY and SYGVKD.

This clone showed up just once. The chain links TRBV28 to TRBJ1-4; a weak D match, TRBD1 (6 bases). This CDR3 spans 15 amino acids. Germline V gives CDR1 MDHEN, CDR2 SYDVKM. The V end was cut by 6 bases, the J end by 2 bases, with 13 bases between. CDR3 coding DNA: TGTGCCAGCAGCGTTAGGAGGGGGACTAATGAAAAACTGTTTTTT. Translation gives CASSVRRGTNEKLFF. The variable domain in full, with the rest retrieved from reference TRBV28 and TRBJ1-4, is DVKVTQSSRYLVKRTGEKVFLECVQDMDHENMFWYRQDPGLGLRLIYFSYDVKMKEKGDIPEGYSVSREKKERFSLILESASTNQTSMYLCASSVRRGTNEKLFFGSGTQLSVL.

V and J are TRBV5-1 and TRBJ1-4; possibly TRBD1 for D (5 bases). The germline CDR1 and CDR2 sequences are SGHRS and YFSETQ. CDR3 length equals 16 residues. V lost 3 bases and J lost 4, with 16 bases in between. The CDR3: CASSSGAGLDNEKLFF. CDR3 bases: TGCGCCAGCAGCTCAGGAGCAGGGTTGGATAATGAAAAACTGTTTTTT. Complete variable domain (other parts from reference TRBV5-1 and TRBJ1-4): KAGVTQTPRYLIKTRGQQVTLSCSPISGHRSVSWYQQTPGQGLQFLFEYFSETQRNKGNFPGRFSGRQFSNSRSEMNVSTLELGDSALYLCASSSGAGLDNEKLFFGSGTQLSVL.

This chain links TRBV7-3 with TRBJ1-1; no clear D. The CDR3 loop spans 13 amino acids. The V end was cut by 6 bases, the J end by 1 base, with 9 bases between. From germline, CDR1 is SGHTA and CDR2 FQGTGA. CDR3 in amino acids: CASRWAQNTEAFF. CDR3 DNA: TGTGCCAGCAGGTGGGCACAGAACACTGAAGCTTTCTTT.